Sequencing of this T cell receptor (beta chain) was carried out in a study of cytomegalovirus exposure and HLA in healthy donors. For the study at large: Among 150 million to 200 million T cells, an earlier analysis found about 100 million unique TCR beta sequences.

This clone was observed a handful of times. The target antigen is unknown. PCR amplification relied on 60 Vbeta primers (plus 13 Jbeta primers). Clones were read by immunoSEQ multiplex PCR, and TCRdb kept only the in-frame ones, dropping some. This sample yields about 67,000 clones, of which 55% to 80% are seen a single time; around 2% belongs to the top ten. CDR1 is MNHEY and CDR2 is SVGAGI in the germline V gene. Unmatched junction bases numbered 6, after V lost 6 bases and J lost 4 bases. The CDR3 loop spans 14 amino acids. Points from the study as a whole: Reports described diagnosis of cytomegalovirus status by the classifier as highly specific and sensitive. V- and J-gene trimming in TCR beta was tied to a missense DCLRE1C variant by an analysis performed later.

The chain links TRBV6-5 to TRBJ1-1, with 9 bases lining up with TRBD1. This clonotype was obtained from a woman aged 25 to 45 in good health and CMV-seronegative. Sequencing input: PBMCs. The DNA for the CDR3 is TGTGCCAGCAGCCTGGACAGGGGACGCACTGAAGCTTTCTTT. Residues: CASSLDRGRTEAFF.